This entry features one TCR beta chain sequence. These data come from a study of blood T cell repertoires in COVID-19. Sequencing used immunoSEQ multiplex PCR; TCRdb keeps in-frame clones, though not all of them. The table has roughly 280,000 clones, approximately 86% seen once. The V end lost 4 bases, the J end lost 6 bases, and 12 bases lay between the germline ends. Germline assignment: CDR1 GTSNPN and CDR2 SVGIG (reference sequence). CDR3 length: 12 amino acids. This TCR derives from a man between 40 and 49 years old with active or convalescent COVID-19. This chain connects TRBV30 to TRBJ1-1, with D possibly matching TRBD1 (5 bases). The sequenced sample consisted of peripheral blood. The CDR3 is CAWTGGSAEAFF. The CDR3 nucleotides are TGTGCCTGGACTGGGGGGTCCGCTGAAGCTTTCTTT.